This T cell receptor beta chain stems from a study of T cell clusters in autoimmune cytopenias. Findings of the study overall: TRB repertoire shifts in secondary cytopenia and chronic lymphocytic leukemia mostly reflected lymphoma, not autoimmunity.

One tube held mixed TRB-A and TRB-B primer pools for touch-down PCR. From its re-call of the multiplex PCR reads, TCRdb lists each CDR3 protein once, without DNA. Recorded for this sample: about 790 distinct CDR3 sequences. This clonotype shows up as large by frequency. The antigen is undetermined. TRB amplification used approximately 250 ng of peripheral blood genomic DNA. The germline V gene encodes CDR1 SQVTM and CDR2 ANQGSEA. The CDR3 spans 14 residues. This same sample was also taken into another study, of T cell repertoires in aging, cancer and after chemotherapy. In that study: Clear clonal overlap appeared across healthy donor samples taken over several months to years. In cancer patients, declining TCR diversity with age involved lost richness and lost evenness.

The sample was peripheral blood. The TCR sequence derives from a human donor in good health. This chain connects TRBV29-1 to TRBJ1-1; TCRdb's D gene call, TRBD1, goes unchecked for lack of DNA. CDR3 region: CSVEETGGNTEAFF.